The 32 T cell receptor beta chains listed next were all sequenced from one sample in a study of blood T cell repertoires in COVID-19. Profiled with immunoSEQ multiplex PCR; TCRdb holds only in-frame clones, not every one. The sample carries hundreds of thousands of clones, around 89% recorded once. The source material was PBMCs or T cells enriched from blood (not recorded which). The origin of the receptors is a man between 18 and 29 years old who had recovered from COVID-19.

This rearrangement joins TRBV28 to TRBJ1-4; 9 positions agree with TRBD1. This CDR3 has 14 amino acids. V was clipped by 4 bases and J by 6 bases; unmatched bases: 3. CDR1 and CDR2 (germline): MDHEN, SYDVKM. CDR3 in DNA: TGTGCCAGCAGTTGGAGGGACAGGGATGAAAAACTGTTTTTT. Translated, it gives CASSWRDRDEKLFF. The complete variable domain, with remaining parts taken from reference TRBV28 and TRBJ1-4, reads DVKVTQSSRYLVKRTGEKVFLECVQDMDHENMFWYRQDPGLGLRLIYFSYDVKMKEKGDIPEGYSVSREKKERFSLILESASTNQTSMYLCASSWRDRDEKLFFGSGTQLSVL.

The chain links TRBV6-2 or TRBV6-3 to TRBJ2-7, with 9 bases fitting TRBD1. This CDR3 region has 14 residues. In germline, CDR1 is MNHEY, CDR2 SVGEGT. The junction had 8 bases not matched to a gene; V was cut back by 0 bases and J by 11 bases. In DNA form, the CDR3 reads TGTGCCAGCAGTTACTCTAAAGAACAGGGGGCTAAGTACTTC. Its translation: CASSYSKEQGAKYF.

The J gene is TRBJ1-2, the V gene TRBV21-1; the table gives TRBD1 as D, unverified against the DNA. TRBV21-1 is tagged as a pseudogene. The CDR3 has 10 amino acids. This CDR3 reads CAEGVYGYTF. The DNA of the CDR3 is TGTGCCGAGGGGGTCTATGGCTACACCTTC.

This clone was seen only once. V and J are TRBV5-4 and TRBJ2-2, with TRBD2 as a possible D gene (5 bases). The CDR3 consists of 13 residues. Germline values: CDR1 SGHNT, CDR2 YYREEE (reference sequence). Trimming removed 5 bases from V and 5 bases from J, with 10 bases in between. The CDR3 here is CASSPRGTGELFF. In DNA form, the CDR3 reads TGTGCCAGCAGTCCTAGAGGGACCGGGGAGCTGTTTTTT.

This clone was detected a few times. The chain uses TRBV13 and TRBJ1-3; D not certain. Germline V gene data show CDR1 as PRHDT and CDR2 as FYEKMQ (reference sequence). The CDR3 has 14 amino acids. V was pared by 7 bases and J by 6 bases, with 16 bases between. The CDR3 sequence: CASTHNVGLNTIYF. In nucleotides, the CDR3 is TGTGCCAGCACCCATAATGTCGGGTTAAACACCATATATTTT.

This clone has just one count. The CDR3 coding sequence is TGTGCCAGCACTGCAGACAGGGTCGGTAAGCAGCCCCAGCATTTT. It codes for CASTADRVGKQPQHF. The chain uses TRBV2 and TRBJ1-5; 7 nucleotides agree with TRBD1. V shed 7 bases, J shed 7 bases, and the junction held 13 bases outside the gene matches. The CDR3 loop spans 15 amino acids. Germline V gene sequence: CDR1 SNHLY, CDR2 FYNNEI.

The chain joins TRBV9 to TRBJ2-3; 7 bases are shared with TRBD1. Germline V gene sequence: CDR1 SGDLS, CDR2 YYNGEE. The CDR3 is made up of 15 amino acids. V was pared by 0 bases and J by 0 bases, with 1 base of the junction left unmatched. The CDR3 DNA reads TGTGCCAGCAGCGTAGGACAGGGTAGCACAGATACGCAGTATTTT. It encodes CASSVGQGSTDTQYF.

The CDR3 is CASSFRRGATNEKLFF. The CDR3 DNA reads as TGTGCCAGCAGTTTTCGCAGGGGGGCAACTAATGAAAAACTGTTTTTT. The chain links TRBV6-5 to TRBJ1-4, with 7 bases that match TRBD1. This CDR3 has 16 residues. The trim removed 4 bases at V and 0 bases at J, leaving 5 bases unmatched. CDR1 and CDR2 (germline): MNHEY, SVGAGI.

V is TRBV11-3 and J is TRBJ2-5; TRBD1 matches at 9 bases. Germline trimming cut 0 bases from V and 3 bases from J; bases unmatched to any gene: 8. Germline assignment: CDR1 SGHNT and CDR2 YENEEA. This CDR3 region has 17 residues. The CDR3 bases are TGTGCCAGCAGCTTAGATCTATGGGGACAGGGTGAAGAGACCCAGTACTTC. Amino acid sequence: CASSLDLWGQGEETQYF.

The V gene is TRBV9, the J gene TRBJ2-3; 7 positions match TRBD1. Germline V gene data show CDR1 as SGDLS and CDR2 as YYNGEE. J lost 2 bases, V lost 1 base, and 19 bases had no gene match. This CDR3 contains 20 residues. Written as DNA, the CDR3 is TGTGCCAGCAGCGTAAAGGGGGCGGCCGTTTGGACAGCTTCCACAGATACGCAGTATTTT. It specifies CASSVKGAAVWTASTDTQYF.

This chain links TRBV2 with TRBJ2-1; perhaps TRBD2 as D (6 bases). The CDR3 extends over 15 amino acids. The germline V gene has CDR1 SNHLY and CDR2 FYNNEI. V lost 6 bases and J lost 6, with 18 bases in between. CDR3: CASSALASPGNEQFF. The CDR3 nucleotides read TGTGCCAGCAGCGCCCTAGCGTCTCCTGGCAATGAGCAGTTCTTC.

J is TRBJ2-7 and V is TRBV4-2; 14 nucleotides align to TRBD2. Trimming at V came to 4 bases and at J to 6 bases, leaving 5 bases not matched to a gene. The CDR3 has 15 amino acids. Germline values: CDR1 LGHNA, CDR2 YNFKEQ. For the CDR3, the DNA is TGTGCCAGCAGCCGCGGGACTAGCGGGAGCAGCGAGCAGTACTTC. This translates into CASSRGTSGSSEQYF.

In DNA form, the CDR3 reads TGTGCCAGCAGTTACAGGAGCAATCAGCCCCAGCATTTT. It codes for CASSYRSNQPQHF. The V and J genes are TRBV28 and TRBJ1-5; D might be TRBD1 (5 bases). Germline V lookup: CDR1 MDHEN, CDR2 SYDVKM. The CDR3 totals 13 residues. Trimming removed 4 bases at V and 1 base at J, with 5 bases between. Full variable domain (remainder filled in from reference TRBV28 and TRBJ1-5): DVKVTQSSRYLVKRTGEKVFLECVQDMDHENMFWYRQDPGLGLRLIYFSYDVKMKEKGDIPEGYSVSREKKERFSLILESASTNQTSMYLCASSYRSNQPQHFGDGTRLSIL.

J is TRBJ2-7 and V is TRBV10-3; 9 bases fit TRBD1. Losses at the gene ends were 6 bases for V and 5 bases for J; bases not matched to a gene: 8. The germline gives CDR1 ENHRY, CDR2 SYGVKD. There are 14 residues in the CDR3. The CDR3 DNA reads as TGTGCCATCAGCCAAGGACAGGGGTATGACGAGCAGTACTTC. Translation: CAISQGQGYDEQYF.

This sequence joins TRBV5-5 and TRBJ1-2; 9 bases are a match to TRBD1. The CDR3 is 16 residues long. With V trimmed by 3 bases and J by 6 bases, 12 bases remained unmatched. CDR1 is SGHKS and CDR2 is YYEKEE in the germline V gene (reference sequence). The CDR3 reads CASSSGGTGTIHGYTF. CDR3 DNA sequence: TGTGCCAGCAGCTCTGGTGGGACAGGGACGATTCATGGCTACACCTTC.

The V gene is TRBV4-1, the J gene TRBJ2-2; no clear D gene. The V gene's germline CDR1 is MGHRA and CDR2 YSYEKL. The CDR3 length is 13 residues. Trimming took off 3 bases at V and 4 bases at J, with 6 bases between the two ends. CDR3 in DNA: TGCGCCAGCAGCCAGACACTCACCGGGGAGCTGTTTTTT. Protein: CASSQTLTGELFF.

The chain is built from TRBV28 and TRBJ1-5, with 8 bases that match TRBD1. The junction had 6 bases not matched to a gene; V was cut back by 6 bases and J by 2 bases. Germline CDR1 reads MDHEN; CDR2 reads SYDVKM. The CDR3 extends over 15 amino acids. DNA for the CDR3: TGTGCCAGCAGACCGGGACAGGTGGGCAATCAGCCCCAGCATTTT. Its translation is CASRPGQVGNQPQHF.

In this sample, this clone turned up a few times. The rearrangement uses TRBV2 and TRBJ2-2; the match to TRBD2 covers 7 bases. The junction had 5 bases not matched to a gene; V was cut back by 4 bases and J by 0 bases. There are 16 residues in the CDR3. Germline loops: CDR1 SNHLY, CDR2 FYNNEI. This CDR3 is CASSGRLAANTGELFF. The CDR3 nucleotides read TGTGCCAGCAGTGGGCGCCTAGCGGCGAACACCGGGGAGCTGTTTTTT.

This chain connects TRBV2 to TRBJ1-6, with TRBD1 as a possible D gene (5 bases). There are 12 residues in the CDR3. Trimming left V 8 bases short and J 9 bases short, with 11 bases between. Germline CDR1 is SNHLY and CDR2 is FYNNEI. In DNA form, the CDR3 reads TGTGCCAGCGCCGGGACTGGTTCACCCCTCCACTTT. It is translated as CASAGTGSPLHF.

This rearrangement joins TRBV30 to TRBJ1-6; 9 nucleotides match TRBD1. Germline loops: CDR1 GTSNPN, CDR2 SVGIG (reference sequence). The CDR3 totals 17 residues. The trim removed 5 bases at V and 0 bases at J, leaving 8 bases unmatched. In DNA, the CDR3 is TGTGCCTGGCGGGGACAGGGAGTAAGCTCCTATAATTCACCCCTCCACTTT. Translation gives CAWRGQGVSSYNSPLHF.

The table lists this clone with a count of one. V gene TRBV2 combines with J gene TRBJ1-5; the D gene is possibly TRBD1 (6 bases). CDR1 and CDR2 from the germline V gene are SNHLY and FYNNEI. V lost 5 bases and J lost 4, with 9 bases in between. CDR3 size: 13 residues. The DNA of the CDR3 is TGTGCCAGCAGTACAGGGACGAATCAGCCCCAGCATTTT. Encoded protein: CASSTGTNQPQHF.

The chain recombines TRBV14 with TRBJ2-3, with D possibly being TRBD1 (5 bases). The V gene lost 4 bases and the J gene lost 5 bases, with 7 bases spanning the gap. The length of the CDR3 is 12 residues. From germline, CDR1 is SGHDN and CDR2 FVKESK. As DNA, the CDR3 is TGTGCCAGCAGCCTCACAGGAGATACGCAGTATTTT. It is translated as CASSLTGDTQYF.

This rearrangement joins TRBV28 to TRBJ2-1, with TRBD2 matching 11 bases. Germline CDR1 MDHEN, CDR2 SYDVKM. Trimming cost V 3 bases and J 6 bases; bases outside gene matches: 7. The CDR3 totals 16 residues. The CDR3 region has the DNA TGTGCCAGCAGTTTGACCTTAGCGGGAGGGTTCAATGAGCAGTTCTTC. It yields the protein CASSLTLAGGFNEQFF. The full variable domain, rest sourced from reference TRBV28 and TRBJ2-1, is DVKVTQSSRYLVKRTGEKVFLECVQDMDHENMFWYRQDPGLGLRLIYFSYDVKMKEKGDIPEGYSVSREKKERFSLILESASTNQTSMYLCASSLTLAGGFNEQFFGPGTRLTVL.

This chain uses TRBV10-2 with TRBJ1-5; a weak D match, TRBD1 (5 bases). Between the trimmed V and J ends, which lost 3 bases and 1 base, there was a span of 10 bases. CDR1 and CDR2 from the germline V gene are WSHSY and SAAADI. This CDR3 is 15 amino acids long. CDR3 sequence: CASSESGGSNQPQHF. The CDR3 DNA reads TGCGCCAGCAGTGAATCCGGGGGAAGCAATCAGCCCCAGCATTTT.

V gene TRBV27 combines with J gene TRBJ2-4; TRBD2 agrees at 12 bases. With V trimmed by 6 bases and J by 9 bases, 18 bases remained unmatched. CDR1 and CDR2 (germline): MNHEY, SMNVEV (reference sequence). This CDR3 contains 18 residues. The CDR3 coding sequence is TGTGCCAGCAGCCCGACTAGCGGGAGTTCTTTGGGTAGTCTCATTCAGTACTTC. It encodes CASSPTSGSSLGSLIQYF.

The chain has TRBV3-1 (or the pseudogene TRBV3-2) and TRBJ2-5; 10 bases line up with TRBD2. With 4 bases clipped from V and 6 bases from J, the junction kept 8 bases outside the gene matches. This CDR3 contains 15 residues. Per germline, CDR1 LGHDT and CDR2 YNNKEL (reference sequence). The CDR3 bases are TGTGCCAGCAGCCCAAGCGGGAGGGGGTCCAAGACCCAGTACTTC. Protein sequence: CASSPSGRGSKTQYF.

The CDR3 nucleotides read TGTGCCAGCAGTTACTCTAGCGAGGGTTACAATGAGCAGTTCTTC. Protein: CASSYSSEGYNEQFF. The genes are TRBV6-2 or TRBV6-3 and TRBJ2-1, with D possibly being TRBD2 (5 bases). V was shortened by 0 bases and J by 4 bases, with 10 bases between the two germline ends. The CDR3 sequence is 15 residues long. Germline CDR1 MNHEY, CDR2 SVGEGT.

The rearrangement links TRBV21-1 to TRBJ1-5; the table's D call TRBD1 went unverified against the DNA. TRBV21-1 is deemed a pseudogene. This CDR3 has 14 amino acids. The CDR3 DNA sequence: TGTGCCAGCAAGCAGGGGGCCCGGAATCAGCCCCAGCATTTT. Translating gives CASKQGARNQPQHF.

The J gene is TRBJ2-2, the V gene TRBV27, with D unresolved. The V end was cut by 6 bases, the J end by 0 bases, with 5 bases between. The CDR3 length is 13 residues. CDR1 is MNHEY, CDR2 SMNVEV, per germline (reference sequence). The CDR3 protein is CASSYANTGELFF. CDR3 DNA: TGTGCCAGCAGCTACGCGAACACCGGGGAGCTGTTTTTT.

The CDR3 DNA is TGTGCCAGCAGACCACTAGTTCCCGATACGCAGTATTTT. This sequence encodes CASRPLVPDTQYF. The chain combines TRBV6-5 with TRBJ2-3; a possible D gene is TRBD2 (5 bases). V was cut by 6 bases and J by 6 bases, with 13 bases left in between. There are 13 residues in the CDR3. Germline CDR1 MNHEY, CDR2 SVGAGI.

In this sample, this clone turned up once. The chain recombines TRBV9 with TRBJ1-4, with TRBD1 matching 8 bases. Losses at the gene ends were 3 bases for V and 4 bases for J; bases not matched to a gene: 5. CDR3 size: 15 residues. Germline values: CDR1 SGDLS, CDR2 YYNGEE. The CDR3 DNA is TGTGCCAGCAGCGCGACAGGGGAGCATAATGAAAAACTGTTTTTT. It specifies CASSATGEHNEKLFF.

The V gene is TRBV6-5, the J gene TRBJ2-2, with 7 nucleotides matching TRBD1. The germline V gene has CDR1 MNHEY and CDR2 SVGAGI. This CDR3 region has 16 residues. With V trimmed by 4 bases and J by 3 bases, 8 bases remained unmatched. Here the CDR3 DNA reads TGTGCCAGCAGTTGGAGTACGGACAGGTACACCGGGGAGCTGTTTTTT. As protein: CASSWSTDRYTGELFF.